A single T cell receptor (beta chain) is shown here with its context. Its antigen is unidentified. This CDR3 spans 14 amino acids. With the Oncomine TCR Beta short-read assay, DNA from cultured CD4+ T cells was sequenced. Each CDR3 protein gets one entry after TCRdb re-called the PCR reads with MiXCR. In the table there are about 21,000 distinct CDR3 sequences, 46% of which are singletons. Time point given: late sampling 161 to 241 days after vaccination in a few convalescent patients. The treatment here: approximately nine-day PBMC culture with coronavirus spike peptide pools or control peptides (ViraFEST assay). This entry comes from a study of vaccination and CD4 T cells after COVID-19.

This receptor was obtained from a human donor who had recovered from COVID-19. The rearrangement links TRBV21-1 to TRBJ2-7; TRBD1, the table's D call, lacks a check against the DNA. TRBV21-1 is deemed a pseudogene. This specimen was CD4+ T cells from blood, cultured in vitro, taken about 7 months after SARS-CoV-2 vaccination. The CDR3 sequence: CASSAPEDTYEQYF. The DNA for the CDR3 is TGTGCCAGCAGCGCCCCGGAGGACACCTACGAGCAGTACTTC.